This note documents a single T cell receptor beta chain sequence. The antigen is undetermined. The data were obtained in a study of cytomegalovirus exposure and HLA in healthy donors. General observations from the study: In vitro assays verified that a few CMV-associated chains recognized CMV antigens specifically. Some segments of the V type, notably TRBV6-2 and TRBV6-3, were excluded as indistinguishable.

This CDR3 is 16 amino acids long. Trimming took 4 bases from V and 0 from J; bases not matched to a gene: 8. Germline V gene data show CDR1 as MGHRA and CDR2 as YSYEKL. The PCR had 60 Vbeta and 13 Jbeta primers. Generated by immunoSEQ multiplex PCR, the TCRdb table keeps only in-frame clones and is missing some. The data show approximately 160,000 clones, 77% seen once. V gene TRBV4-1 combines with J gene TRBJ2-5, with 7 bases that match TRBD2. This clonotype was obtained from a woman in her 30s in good health and CMV-seronegative. Sequenced sample: PBMCs. This CDR3 reads CASSPRRDYHQETQYF. In DNA, the CDR3 is TGCGCCAGCAGCCCCCGCCGGGACTATCACCAAGAGACCCAGTACTTC.